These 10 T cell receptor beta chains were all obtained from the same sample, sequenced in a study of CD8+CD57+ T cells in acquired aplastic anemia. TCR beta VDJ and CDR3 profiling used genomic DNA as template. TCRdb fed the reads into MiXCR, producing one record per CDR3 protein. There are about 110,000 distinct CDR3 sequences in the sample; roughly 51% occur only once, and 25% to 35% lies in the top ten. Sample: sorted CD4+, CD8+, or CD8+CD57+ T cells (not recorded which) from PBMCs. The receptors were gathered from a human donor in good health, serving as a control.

The CDR3 coding sequence is TGCAGCGCCCGGACAGGGAACGAAGGCGAGCAGTACTTC. Residues: CSARTGNEGEQYF. This sequence joins TRBV29-1 and TRBJ2-7; 8 positions match TRBD1. CDR1 and CDR2 (germline): SQVTM, ANQGSEA. Germline trimming cut 7 bases from V and 6 bases from J; bases unmatched to any gene: 11. The CDR3 has 13 residues.

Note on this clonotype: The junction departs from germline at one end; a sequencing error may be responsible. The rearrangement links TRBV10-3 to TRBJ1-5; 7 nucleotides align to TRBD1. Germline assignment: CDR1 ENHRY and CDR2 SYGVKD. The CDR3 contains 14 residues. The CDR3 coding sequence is TGTGCCGTCAGTGTAACAGGGGGCAATCAGCCCCAGCATTTT. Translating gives CAVSVTGGNQPQHF.

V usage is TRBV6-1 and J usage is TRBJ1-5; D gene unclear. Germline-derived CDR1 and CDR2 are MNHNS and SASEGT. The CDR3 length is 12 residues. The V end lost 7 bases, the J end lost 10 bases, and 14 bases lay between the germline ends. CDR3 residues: CASNRANEPQHF. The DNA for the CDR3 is TGTGCCAGCAACCGGGCGAACGAACCCCAGCATTTT.

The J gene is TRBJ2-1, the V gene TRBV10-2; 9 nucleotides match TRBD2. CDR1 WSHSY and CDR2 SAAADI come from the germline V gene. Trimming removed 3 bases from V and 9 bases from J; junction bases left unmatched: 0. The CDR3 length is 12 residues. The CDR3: CASSELAGEQFF. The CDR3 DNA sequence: TGCGCCAGCAGTGAACTAGCGGGTGAGCAGTTCTTC.

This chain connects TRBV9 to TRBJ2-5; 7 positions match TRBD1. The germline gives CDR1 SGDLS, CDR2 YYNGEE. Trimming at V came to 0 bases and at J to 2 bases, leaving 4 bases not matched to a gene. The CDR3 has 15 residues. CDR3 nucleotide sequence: TGTGCCAGCAGCGTAGCACAGGGGTGGCAAGAGACCCAGTACTTC. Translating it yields CASSVAQGWQETQYF.

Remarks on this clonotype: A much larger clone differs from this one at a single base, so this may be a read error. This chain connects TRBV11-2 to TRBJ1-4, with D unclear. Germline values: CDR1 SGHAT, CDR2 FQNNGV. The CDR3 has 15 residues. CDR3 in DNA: TGTGTCAGCAGCTTAGATTCCGGTGAGGGCACGAAACTGTTTTTT. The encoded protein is CVSSLDSGEGTKLFF.

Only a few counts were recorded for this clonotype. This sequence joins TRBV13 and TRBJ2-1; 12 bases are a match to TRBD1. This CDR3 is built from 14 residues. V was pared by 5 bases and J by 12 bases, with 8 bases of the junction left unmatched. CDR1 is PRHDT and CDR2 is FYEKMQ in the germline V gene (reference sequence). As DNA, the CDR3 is TGTGCCAGCAGCCTCCCGGGACAGGGGGCATTGCAGTTCTTC. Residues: CASSLPGQGALQFF.

The CDR3 reads CASSDTNYGYTF. DNA for the CDR3: TGCGCCAGCAGTGATACAAACTATGGCTACACCTTC. V usage is TRBV10-1 and J usage is TRBJ1-2; D gene uncertain. With 3 bases removed from V and 2 bases from J, the gap between germline ends came to 4 bases. The CDR3 sequence is 12 residues long. Looked up from germline, CDR1 is WNHNN and CDR2 is SYGVQD (reference sequence).

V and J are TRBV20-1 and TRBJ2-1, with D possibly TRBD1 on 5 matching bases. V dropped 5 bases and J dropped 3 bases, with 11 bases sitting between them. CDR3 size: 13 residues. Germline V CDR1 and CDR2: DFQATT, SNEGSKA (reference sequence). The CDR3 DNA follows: TGCAGTGCTCTCGGACACGTCTACAATGAGCAGTTCTTC. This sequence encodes CSALGHVYNEQFF.

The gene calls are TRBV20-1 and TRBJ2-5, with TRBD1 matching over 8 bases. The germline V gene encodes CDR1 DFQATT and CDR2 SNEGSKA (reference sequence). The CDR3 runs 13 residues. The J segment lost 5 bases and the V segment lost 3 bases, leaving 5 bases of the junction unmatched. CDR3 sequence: CSASPTGVETQYF. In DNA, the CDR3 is TGCAGTGCTAGCCCGACAGGGGTGGAGACCCAGTACTTC.